These 10 T cell receptor beta chains were all obtained from the same sample, sequenced in a study of blood T cell repertoires in COVID-19 (TCRdb year 2020). The method was the immunoSEQ multiplex PCR assay. TCRdb took over this immuneACCESS table, retaining in-frame rearrangements with V and J assigned. Such tables are incomplete; in checked studies, under half of the missing clones stem from an unresolved V gene, and the remainder is unexplained. The sample data list roughly 300,000 clones, and approximately 85% of these were observed just once. 6% to 9% of the sample is held by the ten biggest clonotypes. What was sequenced was peripheral blood. The receptors here all came from a human donor in a cohort sampled during active COVID-19.

The V gene is TRBV30, the J gene TRBJ1-2; D remains ambiguous. V was pared by 7 bases and J by 8 bases, with 11 bases between. The CDR3 extends over 10 amino acids. From germline, CDR1 is GTSNPN and CDR2 SVGIG (reference sequence). In DNA form, the CDR3 reads TGTGCCTTGCAGGTGGTGGGCTACACCTTC. Translation: CALQVVGYTF. Full variable domain (remainder filled in from reference TRBV30 and TRBJ1-2): SQTIHQWPATLVQPVGSPLSLECTVEGTSNPNLYWYRQAAGRGLQLLFYSVGIGQISSEVPQNLSASRPQDRQFILSSKKLLLSDSGFYLCALQVVGYTFGSGTRLTVV.

The CDR3 sequence: CASSTLDYNEQFF. CDR3 nucleotide sequence: TGTGCCAGCAGCACCCTAGACTACAATGAGCAGTTCTTC. This chain joins TRBV7-9 and TRBJ2-1; no firm D call. Germline values: CDR1 SEHNR, CDR2 FQNEAQ (reference sequence). The CDR3 runs 13 residues. The V and J ends lost 5 bases and 3 bases respectively, with 8 bases between them.

This chain connects TRBV27 to TRBJ2-7, with a tentative D call TRBD2 (5 bases). The CDR3 loop spans 16 amino acids. Trimming removed 7 bases at V and 3 bases at J, with 22 bases between. CDR1 and CDR2 from the germline V gene are MNHEY and SMNVEV (reference sequence). The DNA for the CDR3 is TGTGCCAGCACCCGCGTGGGGAGAAACTTCCACTACGAGCAGTACTTC. This gives the protein CASTRVGRNFHYEQYF.

This clone was counted at least ten times. V is TRBV7-8 and J is TRBJ2-2; 8 bases align to TRBD1. J lost 7 bases, V lost 4 bases, and 17 bases had no gene match. Germline CDR1 and CDR2: SGHVS and FQNEAQ. The CDR3 runs 18 residues. The CDR3 sequence is CASSSKRGQDRAVGELFF. The CDR3, as DNA: TGTGCCAGCAGCTCCAAACGAGGGCAGGACAGGGCCGTCGGGGAGCTGTTTTTT.

The chain combines TRBV5-1 with TRBJ2-3; 8 nucleotides align to TRBD1. In germline, CDR1 is SGHRS, CDR2 YFSETQ. The V and J ends lost 6 bases and 4 bases, in that order; junction bases with no gene match: 10. The length of the CDR3 is 15 residues. The CDR3 nucleotides are TGCGCCAGCACCTACCGGACAGGGTTCCCAGATACGCAGTATTTT. The encoded protein is CASTYRTGFPDTQYF.

The chain couples TRBV7-4 to TRBJ2-5; D gene ambiguous. V lost 1 base and J lost 5, with 5 bases in between. In germline, CDR1 is SGHVT, CDR2 SQSDAQ. There are 12 residues in the CDR3. For the CDR3, the DNA is TGTGCCAGCAGCTTAGTGGGCGAGACCCAGTACTTC. Residues: CASSLVGETQYF.

V is TRBV15 and J is TRBJ1-1; the D is unclear. The V gene's germline CDR1 is LNHNV and CDR2 YYDKDF (reference sequence). With 5 bases removed from V and 4 bases from J, the gap between germline ends came to 14 bases. The CDR3 loop spans 14 amino acids. CDR3 nucleotides: TGTGCCACCAGCCTGACGGAAAGGAGCACTGAAGCTTTCTTT. Protein product: CATSLTERSTEAFF.

V and J are TRBV5-1 and TRBJ1-1, with a weak D call TRBD1 (5 bases). Deletions cut 7 bases from V and 0 bases from J, with 7 bases between. The CDR3 is made up of 12 amino acids. Germline CDR1 reads SGHRS; CDR2 reads YFSETQ. The CDR3 sequence: CASGGVNTEAFF. The CDR3 DNA reads as TGCGCCAGCGGGGGGGTGAACACTGAAGCTTTCTTT.

The CDR3 nucleotides read TGTGCCAGCAGTTTAAACAGGGGGCCTTCACCCCTCCACTTT. Translated: CASSLNRGPSPLHF. This chain connects TRBV6-2 or TRBV6-3 to TRBJ1-6; 9 bases align to TRBD1. Germline CDR1 is MNHEY and CDR2 is SVGEGT. The CDR3 runs 14 residues. Trimming cost V 4 bases and J 9 bases; bases outside gene matches: 4.

This clone was observed a single time. The V gene is TRBV2, the J gene TRBJ1-4; D gene unclear. Between the trimmed V and J ends, which lost 4 bases and 3 bases, there was a span of 6 bases. CDR1 and CDR2 (germline): SNHLY, FYNNEI. CDR3 length: 13 residues. CDR3 sequence: CASSATANEKLFF. The CDR3 region has the DNA TGTGCCAGCAGTGCCACAGCTAATGAAAAACTGTTTTTT. Filled out from reference TRBV2 and TRBJ1-4, the complete variable domain reads EPEVTQTPSHQVTQMGQEVILRCVPISNHLYFYWYRQILGQKVEFLVSFYNNEISEKSEIFDDQFSVERPDGSNFTLKIRSTKLEDSAMYFCASSATANEKLFFGSGTQLSVL.